This T cell receptor (beta chain) was sequenced for a study of blood T cell repertoires in COVID-19. Only in-frame clones appear in the TCRdb table, and some are missing; sequencing was by immunoSEQ multiplex PCR. The sample shows 150,000 or so clones, approximately 90% of them seen only once. CDR1 SGDLS and CDR2 YYNGEE come from the germline V gene. V lost 5 bases to trimming and J lost 2 bases; unmatched junction nucleotides: 3. This CDR3 has 14 residues. The gene calls are TRBV9 and TRBJ2-3; 9 nucleotides line up with TRBD2. The receptor was isolated from a man aged 18-30 years with COVID-19, enrolled during active disease. The sequenced material came from peripheral blood. In nucleotides, the CDR3 is TGTGCCAGCAGTCTAGCGGGATACACAGATACGCAGTATTTT. This gives the protein CASSLAGYTDTQYF.